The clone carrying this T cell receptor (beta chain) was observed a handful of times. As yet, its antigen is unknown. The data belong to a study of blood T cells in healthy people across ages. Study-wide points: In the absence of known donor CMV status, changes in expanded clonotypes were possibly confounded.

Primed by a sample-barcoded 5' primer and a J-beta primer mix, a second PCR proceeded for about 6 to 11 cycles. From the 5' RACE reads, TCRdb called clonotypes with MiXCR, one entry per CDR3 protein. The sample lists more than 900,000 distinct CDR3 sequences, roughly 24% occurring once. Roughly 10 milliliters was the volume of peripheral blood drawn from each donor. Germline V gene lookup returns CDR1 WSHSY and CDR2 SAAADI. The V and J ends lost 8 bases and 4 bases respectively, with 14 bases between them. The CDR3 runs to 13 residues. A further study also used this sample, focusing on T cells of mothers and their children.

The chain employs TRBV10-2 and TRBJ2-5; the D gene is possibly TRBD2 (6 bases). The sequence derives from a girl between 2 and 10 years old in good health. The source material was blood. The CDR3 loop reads CASQDGEAETQYF. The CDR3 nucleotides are TGCGCCAGCCAAGATGGGGAGGCAGAGACCCAGTACTTC.